These 6 T cell receptor beta chains were all obtained from the same sample, sequenced in a study of a mutant IDH1 vaccine in newly diagnosed glioma. The antigens of these receptors remain unknown. Sequenced by immunoSEQ multiplex PCR; TCRdb stores in-frame clones only, minus some. This sample has about 60,000 clones; about 80% occur once, and the top ten carry 13%. Time point in this sample: week 23, last vaccination. A 20-mer mutant IDH1 peptide at 300 ug was injected subcutaneously with topical imiquimod. Sequenced material: PBMCs, taken from a glioma patient whose treatment included an IDH1 peptide vaccine. Every receptor here comes from a man younger than 35 with glioma.

The DNA for the CDR3 is TGTGCCTGGGGCCATGGAGGTGGATACGAGCAGTACTTC. Protein product: CAWGHGGGYEQYF. This chain joins TRBV30 and TRBJ2-7; tentative D call: TRBD2 (5 bases). Germline CDR1 reads GTSNPN; CDR2 reads SVGIG (reference sequence). The V and J ends lost 5 bases and 4 bases respectively, with 15 bases between them. The length of the CDR3 is 13 residues.

The chain carries TRBV18 and TRBJ2-2; the D gene is possibly TRBD1 (5 bases). The germline CDR1 and CDR2 sequences are KGHSH and LQKENI. V lost 1 base and J 6 bases, leaving 12 bases between the germline ends. This CDR3 region has 15 residues. This chain's CDR3 is CASSPLDSGSGELFF. CDR3 DNA: TGTGCCAGCTCACCACTCGACTCAGGGTCCGGGGAGCTGTTTTTT.

This clone was counted only a few times. The chain carries TRBV4-1 and TRBJ2-7; TRBD2 matches 7 bases. Trimming took 4 bases from V and 3 from J; bases not matched to a gene: 3. This CDR3 is built from 13 residues. Germline lookup yields CDR1 MGHRA and CDR2 YSYEKL. CDR3 sequence reads: CASSPGGNYEQYF. Written as DNA, the CDR3 is TGCGCCAGCAGCCCCGGGGGGAACTACGAGCAGTACTTC.

The chain joins TRBV7-9 to TRBJ1-2; the D is unclear. V gave up 3 bases and J gave up 4 bases, with 9 bases separating them. This CDR3 contains 13 residues. Germline V lookup: CDR1 SEHNR, CDR2 FQNEAQ (reference sequence). CDR3 sequence: CASSFPGSYGYTF. Written as DNA, the CDR3 is TGTGCCAGCAGCTTTCCGGGATCCTATGGCTACACCTTC.

V usage is TRBV7-2 and J usage is TRBJ2-1; D unclear. The V gene's germline CDR1 is SGHTA and CDR2 FQGNSA. CDR3 size: 17 residues. Trimming stripped 2 bases from V and 0 bases from J, with 14 bases between. The DNA for the CDR3 is TGTGCCAGCAGCTTACTCCTGGTTCTGAGCTCCTACAATGAGCAGTTCTTC. This sequence encodes CASSLLLVLSSYNEQFF.

The chain has TRBV6-5 and TRBJ2-7; D ambiguous. Germline V gene sequence: CDR1 MNHEY, CDR2 SVGAGI. This CDR3 has 14 residues. The V gene lost 7 bases and the J gene lost 5 bases, with 18 bases spanning the gap. CDR3 in amino acids: CASIDLPLYNEQYF. In DNA form, the CDR3 reads TGTGCCAGCATTGACTTACCCTTGTACAACGAGCAGTACTTC.